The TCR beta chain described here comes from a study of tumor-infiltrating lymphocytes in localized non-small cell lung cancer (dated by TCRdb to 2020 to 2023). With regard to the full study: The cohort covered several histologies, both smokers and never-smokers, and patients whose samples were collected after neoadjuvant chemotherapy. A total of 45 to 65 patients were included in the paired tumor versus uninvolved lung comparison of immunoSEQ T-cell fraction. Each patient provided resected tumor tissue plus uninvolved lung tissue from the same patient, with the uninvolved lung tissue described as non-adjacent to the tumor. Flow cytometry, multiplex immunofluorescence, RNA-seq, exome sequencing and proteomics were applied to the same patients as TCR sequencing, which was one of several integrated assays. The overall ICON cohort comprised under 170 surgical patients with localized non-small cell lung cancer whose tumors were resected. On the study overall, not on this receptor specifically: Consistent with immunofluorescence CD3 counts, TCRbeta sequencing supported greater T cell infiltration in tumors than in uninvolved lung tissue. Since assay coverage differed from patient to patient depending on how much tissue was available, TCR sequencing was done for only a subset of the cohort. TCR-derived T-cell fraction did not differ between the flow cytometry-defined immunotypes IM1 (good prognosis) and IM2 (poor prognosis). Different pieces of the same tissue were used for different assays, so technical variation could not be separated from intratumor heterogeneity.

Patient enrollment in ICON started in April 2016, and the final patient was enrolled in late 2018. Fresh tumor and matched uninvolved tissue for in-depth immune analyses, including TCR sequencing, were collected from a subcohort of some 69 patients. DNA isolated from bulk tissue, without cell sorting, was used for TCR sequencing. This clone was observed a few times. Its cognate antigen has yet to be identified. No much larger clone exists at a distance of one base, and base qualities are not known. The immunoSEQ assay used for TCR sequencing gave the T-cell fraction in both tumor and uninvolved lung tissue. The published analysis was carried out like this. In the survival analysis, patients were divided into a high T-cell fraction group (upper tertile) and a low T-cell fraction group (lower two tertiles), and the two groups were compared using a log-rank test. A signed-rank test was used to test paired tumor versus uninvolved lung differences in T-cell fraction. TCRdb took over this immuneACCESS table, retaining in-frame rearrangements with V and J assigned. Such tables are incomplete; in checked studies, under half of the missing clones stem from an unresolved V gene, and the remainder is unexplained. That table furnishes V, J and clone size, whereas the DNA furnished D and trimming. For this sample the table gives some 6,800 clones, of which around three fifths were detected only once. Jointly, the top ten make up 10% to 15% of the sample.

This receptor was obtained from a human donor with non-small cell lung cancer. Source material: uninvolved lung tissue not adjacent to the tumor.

The CDR3 loop reads CASSGGGYSTDTQYF. The DNA sequence follows: TGTGCCAGCAGTGGCGGGGGCTACTCCACAGATACGCAGTATTTT. Recombination joined TRBV14 with TRBJ2-3; possibly the D gene is TRBD2, per 7 matching bases. From the germline V gene, CDR1 is SGHDN and CDR2 is FVKESK. CDR3 length: 15 amino acids, cysteine to phenylalanine. CDR3 DNA only is kept here, 45 bases in frame from base 1. The V end loses 6 bases and the J end loses 2 bases, and a stretch of 15 bases separates them.